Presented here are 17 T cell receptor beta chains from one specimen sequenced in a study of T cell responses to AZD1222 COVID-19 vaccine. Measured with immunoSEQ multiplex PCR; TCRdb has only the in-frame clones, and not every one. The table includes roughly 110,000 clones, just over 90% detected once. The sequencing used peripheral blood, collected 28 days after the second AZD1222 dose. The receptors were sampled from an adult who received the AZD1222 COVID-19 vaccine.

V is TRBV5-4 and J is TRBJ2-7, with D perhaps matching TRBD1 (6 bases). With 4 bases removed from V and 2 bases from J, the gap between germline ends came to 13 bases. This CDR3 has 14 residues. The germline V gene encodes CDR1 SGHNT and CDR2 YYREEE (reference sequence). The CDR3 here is CASSPGGQPYEQYF. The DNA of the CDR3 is TGTGCCAGCAGCCCGGGCGGACAGCCCTACGAGCAGTACTTC.

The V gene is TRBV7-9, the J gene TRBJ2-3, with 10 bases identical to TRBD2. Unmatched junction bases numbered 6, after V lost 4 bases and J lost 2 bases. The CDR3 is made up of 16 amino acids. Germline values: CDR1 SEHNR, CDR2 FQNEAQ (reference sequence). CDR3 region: CASSSTLAGVTDTQYF. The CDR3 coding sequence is TGTGCCAGCAGCTCCACGCTAGCGGGGGTCACAGATACGCAGTATTTT.

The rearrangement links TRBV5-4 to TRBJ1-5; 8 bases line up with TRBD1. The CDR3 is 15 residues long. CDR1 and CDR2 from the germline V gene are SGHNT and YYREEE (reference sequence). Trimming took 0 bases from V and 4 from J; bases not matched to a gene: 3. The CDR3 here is CASSLGGTGNQPQHF. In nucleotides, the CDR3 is TGTGCCAGCAGCTTGGGCGGGACAGGAAATCAGCCCCAGCATTTT.

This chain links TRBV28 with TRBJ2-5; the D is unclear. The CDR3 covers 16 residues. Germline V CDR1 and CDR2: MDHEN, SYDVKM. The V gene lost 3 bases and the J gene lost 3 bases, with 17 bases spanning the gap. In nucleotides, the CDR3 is TGTGCCAGCAGTTTCCCCCCCACAGTGGACGAAGAGACCCAGTACTTC. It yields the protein CASSFPPTVDEETQYF.

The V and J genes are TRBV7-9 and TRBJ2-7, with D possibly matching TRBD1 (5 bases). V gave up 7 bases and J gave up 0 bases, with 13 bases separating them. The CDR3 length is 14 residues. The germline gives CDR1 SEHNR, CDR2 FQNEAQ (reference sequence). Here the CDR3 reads CASTSTVTSYEQYF. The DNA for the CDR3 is TGTGCCAGCACCTCGACAGTGACCTCCTACGAGCAGTACTTC.

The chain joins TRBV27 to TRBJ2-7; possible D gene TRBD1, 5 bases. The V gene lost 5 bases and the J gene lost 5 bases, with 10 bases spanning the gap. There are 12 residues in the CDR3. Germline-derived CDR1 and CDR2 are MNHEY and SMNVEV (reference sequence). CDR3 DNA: TGTGCCAGCAGTCCCACAGGCCACGAGCAGTACTTC. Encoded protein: CASSPTGHEQYF.

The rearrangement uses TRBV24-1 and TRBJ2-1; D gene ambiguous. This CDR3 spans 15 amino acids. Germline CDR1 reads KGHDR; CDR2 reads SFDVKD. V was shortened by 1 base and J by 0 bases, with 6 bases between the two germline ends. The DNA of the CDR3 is TGTGCCACCAGTGATTTCCATAGCTCCTACAATGAGCAGTTCTTC. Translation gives CATSDFHSSYNEQFF.

The CDR3 region has the DNA TGTGCCAGCGGATTAAACAGTTACAATCAGCCCCAGCATTTT. Protein sequence: CASGLNSYNQPQHF. The chain carries TRBV6-5 and TRBJ1-5; D unclear. CDR3 length: 14 amino acids. Germline values: CDR1 MNHEY, CDR2 SVGAGI. Trimming removed 8 bases from V and 3 bases from J, with 14 bases in between.

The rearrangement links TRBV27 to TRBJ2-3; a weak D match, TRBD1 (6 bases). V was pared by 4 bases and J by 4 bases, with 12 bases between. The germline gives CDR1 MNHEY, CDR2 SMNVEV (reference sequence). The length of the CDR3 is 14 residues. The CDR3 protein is CASSSQGEADTQYF. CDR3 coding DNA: TGTGCCAGCAGTTCACAGGGTGAGGCAGATACGCAGTATTTT.

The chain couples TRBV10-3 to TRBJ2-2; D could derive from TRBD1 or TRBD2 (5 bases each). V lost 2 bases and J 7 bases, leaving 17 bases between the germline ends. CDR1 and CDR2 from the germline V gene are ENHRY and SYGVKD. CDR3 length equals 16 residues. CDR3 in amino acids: CAISEVNRGRDGELFF. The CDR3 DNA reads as TGTGCCATCAGTGAGGTTAACCGGGGACGGGACGGGGAGCTGTTTTTT.

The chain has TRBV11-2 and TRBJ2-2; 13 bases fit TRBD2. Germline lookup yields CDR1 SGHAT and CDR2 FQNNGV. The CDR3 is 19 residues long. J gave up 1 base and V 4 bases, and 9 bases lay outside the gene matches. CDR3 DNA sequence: TGTGCCAGCAGCTCCCCGACTAGCGGGGGGAATCTGAACACCGGGGAGCTGTTTTTT. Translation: CASSSPTSGGNLNTGELFF.

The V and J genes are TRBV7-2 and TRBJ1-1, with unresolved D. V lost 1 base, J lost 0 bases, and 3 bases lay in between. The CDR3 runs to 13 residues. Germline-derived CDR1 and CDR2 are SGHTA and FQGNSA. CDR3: CASSLVMNTEAFF. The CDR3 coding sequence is TGTGCCAGCAGCTTAGTTATGAACACTGAAGCTTTCTTT.

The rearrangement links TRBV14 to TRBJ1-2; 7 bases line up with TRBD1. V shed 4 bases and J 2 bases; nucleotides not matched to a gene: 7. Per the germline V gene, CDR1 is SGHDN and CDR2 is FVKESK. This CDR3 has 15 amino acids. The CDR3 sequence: CASSLTGDWNYGYTF. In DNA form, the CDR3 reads TGTGCCAGCAGCCTAACAGGGGATTGGAACTATGGCTACACCTTC.

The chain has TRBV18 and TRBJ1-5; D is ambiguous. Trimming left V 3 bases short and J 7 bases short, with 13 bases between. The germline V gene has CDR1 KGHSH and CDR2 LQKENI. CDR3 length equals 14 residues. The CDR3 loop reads CASSPGGPGQPQHF. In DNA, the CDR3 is TGTGCCAGCTCACCGGGTGGGCCCGGGCAGCCCCAGCATTTT.

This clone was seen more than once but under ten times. CDR3 loop: CASSAGGRYEQYF. CDR3 DNA: TGTGCCAGCAGCGCGGGAGGGCGTTACGAGCAGTACTTC. The V call is TRBV28, the J call TRBJ2-7; TRBD2 agrees at 9 bases. The CDR3 is made up of 13 amino acids. The ends lost 6 bases at V and 4 bases at J; junction bases unmatched: 4. Germline V gives CDR1 MDHEN, CDR2 SYDVKM.

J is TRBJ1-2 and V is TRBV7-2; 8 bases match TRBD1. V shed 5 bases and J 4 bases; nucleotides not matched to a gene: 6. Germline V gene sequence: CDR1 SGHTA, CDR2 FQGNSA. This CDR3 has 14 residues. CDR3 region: CASSGRGPFYGYTF. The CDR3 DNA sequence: TGTGCCAGCAGCGGCAGGGGGCCCTTCTATGGCTACACCTTC.

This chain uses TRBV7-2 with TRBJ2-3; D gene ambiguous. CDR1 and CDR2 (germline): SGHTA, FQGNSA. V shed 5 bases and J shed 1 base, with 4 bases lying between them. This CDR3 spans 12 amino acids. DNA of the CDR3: TGTGCCAGCAGCATGCGCACAGATACGCAGTATTTT. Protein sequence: CASSMRTDTQYF.